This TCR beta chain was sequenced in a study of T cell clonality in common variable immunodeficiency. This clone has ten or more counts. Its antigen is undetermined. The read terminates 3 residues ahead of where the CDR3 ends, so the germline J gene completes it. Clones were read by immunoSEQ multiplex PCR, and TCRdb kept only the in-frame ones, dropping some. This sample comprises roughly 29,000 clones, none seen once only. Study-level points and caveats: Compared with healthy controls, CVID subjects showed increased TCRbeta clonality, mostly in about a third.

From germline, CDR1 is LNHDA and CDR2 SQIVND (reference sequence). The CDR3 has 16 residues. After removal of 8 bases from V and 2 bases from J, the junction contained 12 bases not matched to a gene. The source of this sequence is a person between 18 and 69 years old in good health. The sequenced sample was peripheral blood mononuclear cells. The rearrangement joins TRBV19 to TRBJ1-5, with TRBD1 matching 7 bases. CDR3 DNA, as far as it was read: TGTGCCAGTCGTGGCGAGGGGGCGCGGGGCAATCAGCCC. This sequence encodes CASRGEGARGNQP. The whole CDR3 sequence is CASRGEGARGNQPQHF.